This TCR beta chain is drawn from a study of cytomegalovirus exposure and HLA in healthy donors. Overall study context: In an early release, HLA-typed donors contributed 77 million or so unique TCR sequences.

Findings and caveats of the study: Among immune exposure information, only CMV serostatus was available. TCR beta chains numbering about 160 were designated cytomegalovirus-associated.

In the PCR, 60 Vbeta and 13 Jbeta primers were used. Profiled with immunoSEQ multiplex PCR; TCRdb holds only in-frame clones, not every one. The sample includes over 110,000 clones, around four fifths of them seen just once. CDR3 length: 15 amino acids. The germline V gene encodes CDR1 LNHNV and CDR2 YYDKDF (reference sequence). V lost 0 bases, J lost 2 bases, and 8 bases lay in between. Worth noting for this clone: The target antigen is unknown.

Sample: PBMCs. The receptor comes from a male donor in good health and CMV-seropositive. The rearrangement uses TRBV15 and TRBJ1-5; no definite D call. The CDR3 here is CATSRDKSRNQPQHF. The CDR3 coding sequence is TGTGCCACCAGCAGAGATAAATCTCGCAATCAGCCCCAGCATTTT.